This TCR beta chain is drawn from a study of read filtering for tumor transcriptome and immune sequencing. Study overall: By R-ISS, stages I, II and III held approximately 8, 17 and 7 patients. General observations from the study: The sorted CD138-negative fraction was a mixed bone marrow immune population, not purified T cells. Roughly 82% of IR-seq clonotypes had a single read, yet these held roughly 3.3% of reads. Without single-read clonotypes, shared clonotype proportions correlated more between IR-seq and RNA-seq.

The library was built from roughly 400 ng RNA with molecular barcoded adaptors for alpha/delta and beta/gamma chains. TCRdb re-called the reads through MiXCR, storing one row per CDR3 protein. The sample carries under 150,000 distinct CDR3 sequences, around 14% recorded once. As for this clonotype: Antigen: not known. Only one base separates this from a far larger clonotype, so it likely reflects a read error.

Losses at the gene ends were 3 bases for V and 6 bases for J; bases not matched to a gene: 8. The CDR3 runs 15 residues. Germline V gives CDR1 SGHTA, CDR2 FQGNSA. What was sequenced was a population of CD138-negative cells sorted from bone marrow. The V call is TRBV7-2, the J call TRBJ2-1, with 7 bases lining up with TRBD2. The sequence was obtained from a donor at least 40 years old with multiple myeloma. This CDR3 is CASSFGRPAFNEQFF. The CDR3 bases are TGTGCCAGCAGCTTCGGGAGGCCTGCCTTCAATGAGCAGTTCTTC. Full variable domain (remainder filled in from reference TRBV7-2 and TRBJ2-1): GAGVSQSPSNKVTEKGKDVELRCDPISGHTALYWYRQSLGQGLEFLIYFQGNSAPDKSGLPSDRFSAERTGGSVSTLTIQRTQQEDSAVYLCASSFGRPAFNEQFFGPGTRLTVL.